This passage covers 22 T cell receptor beta chains from one sample sequenced in a study of identical twins. Each CDR3 protein gets one entry after TCRdb re-called the 5' RACE reads with MiXCR. The repertoire holds 200,000 to 250,000 distinct CDR3 sequences, with 6.5% to 8.5% as singletons. The same data also went into a second study, on yellow fever vaccine responses in identical twins.

The sequenced sample was memory (CD45RO+) T cells sorted from blood. Receptor source: a woman between 18 and 30 years old in good health.

V usage is TRBV7-6 and J usage is TRBJ2-6; D is ambiguous. The CDR3 covers 15 residues. V gave up 5 bases and J gave up 0 bases, with 8 bases separating them. Germline assignment: CDR1 SGHVS and CDR2 FNYEAQ. The CDR3 protein is CASSPPASGANVLTF. The CDR3 DNA sequence: TGTGCCAGCAGCCCCCCAGCCTCTGGGGCCAACGTCCTGACTTTC.

Ten or more counts support this clonotype. The CDR3 spells CSARDRTNPSTGELFF. CDR3 DNA sequence: TGCAGTGCTAGAGATCGGACAAACCCTTCTACCGGGGAGCTGTTTTTT. This chain links TRBV20-1 with TRBJ2-2; tentatively, D is TRBD1 (5 bases). Trimming cost V 0 bases and J 5 bases, with 16 bases left between them. Germline V gene sequence: CDR1 DFQATT, CDR2 SNEGSKA (reference sequence). The CDR3 runs to 16 residues.

The table lists this clonotype with many counts. The chain uses TRBV5-1 and TRBJ2-2; tentatively, D is TRBD1 (5 bases). With 4 bases removed from V and 3 bases from J, the gap between germline ends came to 13 bases. CDR3 length equals 15 residues. Germline V gene data show CDR1 as SGHRS and CDR2 as YFSETQ. In nucleotides, the CDR3 is TGCGCCAGCAGCGTAACTACAGGTCACACCGGGGAGCTGTTTTTT. This translates into CASSVTTGHTGELFF.

This clonotype was seen ten or more times. The chain has TRBV20-1 and TRBJ2-7; D perhaps matches TRBD1 (5 bases). Trimming took 6 bases from V and 3 from J, leaving 18 bases between them. Germline CDR1 and CDR2: DFQATT and SNEGSKA (reference sequence). The CDR3 is 14 residues long. CDR3 residues: CSACKAQGDYEQYF. CDR3 nucleotides: TGCAGTGCCTGCAAAGCACAAGGGGACTACGAGCAGTACTTC.

This clonotype was seen only a few times. Here the CDR3 DNA reads TGTGCCGCGAGCGGGACCCACACAGATACGCAGTATTTT. This encodes CAASGTHTDTQYF. The V call is TRBV6-1, the J call TRBJ2-3; 7 nucleotides align to TRBD2. The CDR3 is made up of 13 amino acids. The ends lost 11 bases at V and 2 bases at J; junction bases unmatched: 7. Germline lookup yields CDR1 MNHNS and CDR2 SASEGT.

The genes are TRBV5-1 and TRBJ2-7; D not resolved. The CDR3 has 15 amino acids. Trimming cost V 2 bases and J 3 bases, with 15 bases left between them. Per germline, CDR1 SGHRS and CDR2 YFSETQ. CDR3 sequence reads: CASSFSWAGNYEQYF. The CDR3 DNA reads as TGCGCCAGCAGCTTCTCCTGGGCCGGTAACTACGAGCAGTACTTC.

This clonotype was detected only a few times. This chain joins TRBV29-1 and TRBJ2-5; 9 bases agree with TRBD1. The V segment lost 7 bases and the J segment 5 bases; nucleotides outside the gene matches: 5. Germline lookup yields CDR1 SQVTM and CDR2 ANQGSEA. This CDR3 is built from 12 residues. This CDR3 reads CSETGQGETQYF. The DNA of the CDR3 is TGCAGCGAAACAGGACAGGGGGAGACCCAGTACTTC.

This clonotype was counted between two and nine times. This rearrangement joins TRBV10-3 to TRBJ2-2; D remains ambiguous. CDR3 length: 14 amino acids. Trimming removed 6 bases from V and 4 bases from J, with 12 bases in between. Per the germline V gene, CDR1 is ENHRY and CDR2 is SYGVKD. CDR3 amino acids: CAIRAGSGTGELFF. The CDR3 DNA follows: TGTGCCATCAGGGCCGGGTCTGGCACCGGGGAGCTGTTTTTT.

This clonotype was found a few times. The rearrangement uses TRBV6-2 or TRBV6-3 and TRBJ2-6; 12 bases align to TRBD2. In germline, CDR1 is MNHEY, CDR2 SVGEGT. This CDR3 has 20 residues. J gave up 0 bases and V 6 bases, and 12 bases lay outside the gene matches. CDR3 loop: CASSPSPGLAGLSGANVLTF. CDR3 nucleotide sequence: TGTGCCAGCAGCCCTTCCCCCGGACTAGCGGGGCTCTCTGGGGCCAACGTCCTGACTTTC.

Ten or more counts support this clonotype. The chain recombines TRBV11-2 with TRBJ2-1; 8 nucleotides align to TRBD2. This CDR3 is 16 amino acids long. Trimming removed 1 base from V and 9 bases from J; junction bases left unmatched: 11. Germline CDR1 is SGHAT and CDR2 is FQNNGV. This chain's CDR3 is CASSLVTGGLWGEQFF. The CDR3 DNA sequence: TGTGCCAGCAGCTTAGTTACGGGGGGGCTTTGGGGTGAGCAGTTCTTC.

In this sample, this clonotype turned up a few times. The CDR3 here is CSAGPGTSLYNEQFF. Written as DNA, the CDR3 is TGCAGTGCTGGACCCGGGACTAGCTTGTACAATGAGCAGTTCTTC. The chain combines TRBV20-1 with TRBJ2-1; 9 bases are shared with TRBD2. The CDR3 is made up of 15 amino acids. Per the germline V gene, CDR1 is DFQATT and CDR2 is SNEGSKA (reference sequence). J lost 4 bases, V lost 5 bases, and 9 bases had no gene match.

Many counts were recorded for this clonotype. The CDR3 region is CASSPGESETQYF. CDR3 nucleotides: TGTGCCAGCAGTCCAGGGGAATCCGAGACCCAGTACTTC. The rearrangement links TRBV6-1 to TRBJ2-5, with a tentative D call TRBD1 (6 bases). Germline assignment: CDR1 MNHNS and CDR2 SASEGT. This CDR3 spans 13 amino acids. The V end lost 5 bases, the J end lost 5 bases, and 12 bases lay between the germline ends.

V is TRBV20-1 and J is TRBJ2-3; possibly TRBD2 for D (6 bases). Germline loops: CDR1 DFQATT, CDR2 SNEGSKA (reference sequence). This CDR3 region has 13 residues. Between the trimmed V and J ends, which lost 2 bases and 1 base, there was a span of 7 bases. CDR3 nucleotides: TGCAGTGCTAGAAGGGAGGGCACAGATACGCAGTATTTT. Translating it yields CSARREGTDTQYF.

The table lists this clonotype with many counts. The chain carries TRBV7-2 and TRBJ2-1; 11 nucleotides match TRBD2. The CDR3 loop spans 15 amino acids. With V trimmed by 3 bases and J by 3 bases, 1 base remained unmatched. CDR1 and CDR2 (germline): SGHTA, FQGNSA. DNA of the CDR3: TGTGCCAGCAGCTTTGGACTAGCGGGCTACAATGAGCAGTTCTTC. Translated: CASSFGLAGYNEQFF.

This clonotype was detected a few times. The chain carries TRBV6-1 and TRBJ2-1, with D hard to call. Trimming shortened V by 2 bases and J by 10 bases, and 15 bases separated the two germline ends. Germline V gene data show CDR1 as MNHNS and CDR2 as SASEGT. This CDR3 is 14 amino acids long. For the CDR3, the DNA is TGTGCCAGCAGTGAACTAGATTCCAGTGGGGAGCAGTTCTTC. Translating gives CASSELDSSGEQFF.

This clonotype was counted ten times or more. The chain has TRBV29-1 and TRBJ1-5; 11 nucleotides agree with TRBD1. Germline V gene lookup returns CDR1 SQVTM and CDR2 ANQGSEA. This CDR3 spans 13 amino acids. V gave up 6 bases and J gave up 7 bases; unmatched junction bases: 5. The CDR3 sequence is CSVAGQGEQPQHF. Written as DNA, the CDR3 is TGCAGCGTGGCGGGACAGGGGGAACAGCCCCAGCATTTT.

The sample holds many counts of this clonotype. V usage is TRBV28 and J usage is TRBJ2-7; D gene unclear. V dropped 4 bases and J dropped 4 bases, with 5 bases sitting between them. CDR1 and CDR2 (germline): MDHEN, SYDVKM. The CDR3 consists of 11 residues. The CDR3, as DNA: TGTGCCAGCAGTTCCCGGTACGAGCAGTACTTC. Amino acid sequence: CASSSRYEQYF.

This clonotype has ten or more counts. The chain combines TRBV7-2 with TRBJ2-3, with D possibly matching TRBD2 (5 bases). The length of the CDR3 is 13 residues. Germline-derived CDR1 and CDR2 are SGHTA and FQGNSA. The V end was cut by 5 bases, the J end by 8 bases, with 14 bases between. CDR3 amino acids: CASSGSQLVTQYF. CDR3 DNA sequence: TGTGCCAGCAGCGGGAGTCAGCTGGTTACGCAGTATTTT.

At least ten counts were recorded for this clonotype. The CDR3 is CASSLSGRATDTQYF. The CDR3 DNA follows: TGTGCCAGCAGTTTGAGCGGGAGGGCGACAGATACGCAGTATTTT. The chain links TRBV27 to TRBJ2-3; 10 nucleotides align to TRBD2. The germline V gene encodes CDR1 MNHEY and CDR2 SMNVEV (reference sequence). J was trimmed by 3 bases and V by 3 bases; bases with no gene match: 3. The CDR3 is 15 amino acids.

This clonotype was seen repeatedly, ten times or more. This chain joins TRBV12-3 or TRBV12-4 and TRBJ2-6, with D maybe TRBD1 (5 bases). The V end was cut by 5 bases, the J end by 4 bases, with 9 bases between. The CDR3 is 14 residues long. CDR3: CASSQGGGANVLTF. In nucleotides, the CDR3 is TGTGCCAGCAGTCAGGGTGGGGGGGCCAACGTCCTGACTTTC.

This clonotype showed up just a few times. The chain employs TRBV7-9 and TRBJ2-3, with TRBD2 matching over 8 bases. Germline loops: CDR1 SEHNR, CDR2 FQNEAQ (reference sequence). This CDR3 spans 15 amino acids. V dropped 6 bases and J dropped 2; count of bases not matched to a gene: 7. In DNA, the CDR3 is TGTGCCAGCAGACTCAGCGGGAGTGTCACAGATACGCAGTATTTT. It yields the protein CASRLSGSVTDTQYF.

The rearrangement uses TRBV6-2 or TRBV6-3 and TRBJ2-7; 10 bases align to TRBD1. V lost 2 bases to trimming and J lost 6 bases; unmatched junction nucleotides: 7. CDR3 size: 15 residues. From germline, CDR1 is MNHEY and CDR2 SVGEGT. CDR3 DNA sequence: TGTGCCAGCAGTTACCGGACAGGGGGTAAACTCGAGCAGTACTTC. Its translation is CASSYRTGGKLEQYF.